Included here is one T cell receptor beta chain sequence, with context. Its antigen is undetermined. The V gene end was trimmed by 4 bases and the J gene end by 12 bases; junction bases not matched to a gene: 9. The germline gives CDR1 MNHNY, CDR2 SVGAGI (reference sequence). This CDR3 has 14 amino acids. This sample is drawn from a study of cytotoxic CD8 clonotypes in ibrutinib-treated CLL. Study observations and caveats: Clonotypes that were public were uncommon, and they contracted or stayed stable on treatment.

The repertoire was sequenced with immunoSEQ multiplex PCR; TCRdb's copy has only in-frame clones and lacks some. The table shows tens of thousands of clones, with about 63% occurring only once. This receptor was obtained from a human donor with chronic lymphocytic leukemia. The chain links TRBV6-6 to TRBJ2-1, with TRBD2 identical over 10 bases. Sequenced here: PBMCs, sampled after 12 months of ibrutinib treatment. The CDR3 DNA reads TGTGCCAGCAGTTCCCTAGCGGGGGATGTCGGGCAGTTCTTC. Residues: CASSSLAGDVGQFF.